These T cell receptor beta chains were read from a single sample in a study of regulatory T cells in long-lasting Graves disease. TCRdb called the multiplex PCR reads again in MiXCR, with one record for every CDR3 protein. The table has about 500,000 distinct CDR3 sequences, roughly 15% seen once; the top ten hold over 9%. The sample also formed part of further work on T cells in Graves' hyperthyroidism and ophthalmopathy.

This specimen was peripheral blood mononuclear cells (PBMCs), taken at new diagnosis, from a patient treated with antithyroid drugs. Source of these receptors: a man aged 40-49 years with Graves disease. CDR3s include the opening cysteine and the closing phenylalanine or tryptophan. D genes are given only for firm matches. Clone size is stated in some rows and not others, as once, few, many or a class when expanded.

clone size,J gene,V gene,D gene,CDR3 DNA,CDR3 protein
few,TRBJ1-1,TRBV30,TRBD1,TGTGCCTCTGGACAGGGGAACACTGAAGCTTTCTTT,CASGQGNTEAFF
NA,TRBJ2-5,TRBV29-1,NA,TGCAGCGTTGTAAAGGAGGTAGGGCAGACCCAGTACTTC,CSVVKEVGQTQYF
many,TRBJ2-5,TRBV28,NA,TGTGCCAGCAGTTCGACTAGGTGGGAGACCCAGTACTTC,CASSSTRWETQYF
NA,TRBJ2-7,TRBV30,NA,TGTGCCTGGAGCGAGATTTACGAGCAGTACTTC,CAWSEIYEQYF
many,TRBJ2-1,TRBV7-8,TRBD2,TGTGCCAGCAGCTTAGCCGGGACTACCCACAATGAGCAGTTCTTC,CASSLAGTTHNEQFF
many,TRBJ2-7,TRBV7-2,NA,TGTGCCAGCAGCCCCGAATGGTTATGGCGGGAGCAGTACTTC,CASSPEWLWREQYF
many,TRBJ2-7,TRBV7-2,NA,TGTGCCAGCAGCTTCCGTTGGTCGCAGGAGCAGTACTTC,CASSFRWSQEQYF
many,TRBJ1-6,TRBV2,NA,TGTGCCAGCGCAGGAGACTCCTATAATTCACCCCTCCACTTT,CASAGDSYNSPLHF
few,TRBJ2-7,TRBV19,TRBD1,TGTGCCAGTAATATAGGACAGGGGTCACACGAGCAGTACTTC,CASNIGQGSHEQYF
many,TRBJ2-7,TRBV5-6,NA,TGTGCCAGCAGCTTGATCCAGGGGCTGGAGCAGTACTTC,CASSLIQGLEQYF
many,TRBJ1-3,TRBV11-3,NA,TGTGCCAGCAGCCTGACTAGGGACGTCAGCCGAAACACCATATATTTT,CASSLTRDVSRNTIYF
many,TRBJ2-2,TRBV6-1,TRBD1,TGTGCCAGCATCGAGACAGGGGGGAACACCGGGGAGCTGTTTTTT,CASIETGGNTGELFF
many,TRBJ2-7,TRBV28,NA,TGTGCCAGCAGCGACTCCAGGGACGAGCAGTACTTC,CASSDSRDEQYF
many,TRBJ2-1,TRBV20-1,NA,TGCAGTGCTAGAGCACCCAACAATGAGCAGTTCTTC,CSARAPNNEQFF
NA,TRBJ1-5,TRBV6-1,TRBD1,TGTGCCAGCAAGCCCGGACAGGGCTCGTATCAGCCCCAGCATTTT,CASKPGQGSYQPQHF
few,TRBJ1-1,TRBV24-1,NA,TGTGCCACCCCGGACAGACGGACCATTTATTTCTTT,CATPDRRTIYFF
many,TRBJ2-7,TRBV3-1,TRBD2,TGTGCCAGCAGCCAAGATAGATGGACTAGCCGCGAGCAGTACTTC,CASSQDRWTSREQYF
NA,TRBJ2-5,TRBV28,NA,TGTGCCAGCAGTTCCCCGGGACCCACAAGCCAGACCCAGTACTTC,CASSSPGPTSQTQYF
NA,TRBJ1-1,TRBV29-1,TRBD1,TGCAGCGTTCGGGGACAGCAGAACACTGAAGCTTTCTTT,CSVRGQQNTEAFF
once,TRBJ1-4,TRBV20-1,NA,TGCAGTGCTAGGGAACGAGGGATCTACAAGCGTAATGAAAAACTGTTTTTT,CSARERGIYKRNEKLFF
few,TRBJ2-5,TRBV12-3/TRBV12-4,TRBD2,TGTGCCAGCAGTGACTCCCCTCCTCGGGCTAGCGGGAGTGGGTTGGGGGAGACCCAGTACTTC,CASSDSPPRASGSGLGETQYF
many,TRBJ2-5,TRBV20-1,TRBD1,TGCAGTGCTAGAAGGGACAGACGGGGAGAGACCCAGTACTTC,CSARRDRRGETQYF
many,TRBJ2-1,TRBV28,TRBD2,TGTGCCAGCAGTCCCCAATTAGGACTAGCGAACCACAATGAGCAGTTCTTC,CASSPQLGLANHNEQFF
NA,TRBJ1-6,TRBV20-1,TRBD1,TGCAGTGCAGCTCCCGACAGGGGGGTTTATAATTCACCCCTCCACTTT,CSAAPDRGVYNSPLHF
many,TRBJ2-1,TRBV6-2/TRBV6-3,TRBD2,TGTGCCAGCAGGGGGACTAGCGGAGGTGGGTTCTTC,CASRGTSGGGFF
many,TRBJ2-7,TRBV11-2,NA,TGTGCCAGCAGCTTAAGGGACGGGGTCAGCTACGAGCAGTACTTC,CASSLRDGVSYEQYF
few,TRBJ2-2,TRBV19,NA,TGTGCCGGGGCTACTGCGAACACCGGGGAGCTGTTTTTT,CAGATANTGELFF
many,TRBJ2-2,TRBV27,TRBD1,TGTGCCAGCGGTCCGGGACAGTACACCGGGGAGCTGTTTTTT,CASGPGQYTGELFF
many,TRBJ2-7,TRBV28,TRBD2,TGTGCCAGCAGTTTAGTTAGCGGGAGATGGGGCGAGCAGTACTTC,CASSLVSGRWGEQYF
NA,TRBJ1-2,TRBV19,NA,TGTGCCAGTAGTATGTCCGGGCGGACATTCTCCTATGGCTACACCTTC,CASSMSGRTFSYGYTF
NA,TRBJ2-2,TRBV9,NA,TGTGCCAGCAGCGTCGGTGGACTCCCGAACACCGGGGAGCTGTTTTTT,CASSVGGLPNTGELFF
NA,TRBJ2-2,TRBV20-1,NA,TGCAGTGCTGACCGGACTGCAGACACCGGGGAGCTGTTTTTT,CSADRTADTGELFF
NA,TRBJ2-3,TRBV7-3,NA,TGTGCCAGCAGCAGACCCCAAGGGGGAGAATCAGATACGCAGTATTTT,CASSRPQGGESDTQYF
NA,TRBJ1-2,TRBV19,NA,TGTGCCAGTAGTATCGGGGGCGCGAGGGGCTACACCTTC,CASSIGGARGYTF
many,TRBJ2-1,TRBV5-1,TRBD1,TGCGCCAGCAGCTTGGAAGGGACAGGGTCGTGGAATGAGCAGTTCTTC,CASSLEGTGSWNEQFF
many,TRBJ2-4,TRBV11-3,TRBD1,TGTGCCAGCAGCTCCCCGACAGGGATAAACATTCAGTACTTC,CASSSPTGINIQYF
many,TRBJ2-1,TRBV20-1,NA,TGCAGTGCTAGTCTAGGGGGCTACAATGAGCAGTTCTTC,CSASLGGYNEQFF
few,TRBJ2-1,TRBV15,TRBD2,TGTGCCACCAGCACCTTAGCGGGACGCTCCTACAATGAGCAGTTCTTC,CATSTLAGRSYNEQFF
NA,TRBJ2-1,TRBV3-1,NA,TGTGCCAGCAGCCGTGCGGCTGAGCAGTTCTTC,CASSRAAEQFF
many,TRBJ1-5,TRBV27,NA,TGTGCCAGCAGTTTGGGCAGATCTCAGCCCCAGCATTTT,CASSLGRSQPQHF
few,TRBJ2-5,TRBV29-1,NA,TGCAGCGTTGGTCCGGACCAGTACTTC,CSVGPDQYF
many,TRBJ2-1,TRBV7-2,NA,TGTGCCAGCAGCGCCTCGGGGGGCGGACACAATGAGCAGTTCTTC,CASSASGGGHNEQFF
few,TRBJ1-3,TRBV19,NA,TGTGCCAGTACTCCTCGAGGGGGCTCTGGAAACACCATATATTTT,CASTPRGGSGNTIYF
many,TRBJ2-5,TRBV12-3/TRBV12-4,TRBD2,TGTGCCAGCAGTCCGATCGGGACTAGCGCAGAGACCCAGTACTTC,CASSPIGTSAETQYF
many,TRBJ2-7,TRBV7-9,TRBD2,TGTGCCAGCAGCCAAATAGCGGGAGCCGGCTACGAGCAGTACTTC,CASSQIAGAGYEQYF